What follows are 28 T cell receptor beta chains derived from one specimen sequenced in a study of blood T cell repertoires in COVID-19. Sequencing used immunoSEQ multiplex PCR; TCRdb keeps in-frame clones, though not all of them. The sample consists of approximately 97,000 clones, about 90% of them appearing once. Sequenced material: peripheral blood. The receptor source for this set is a man in his fifties with COVID-19, enrolled during active disease.

The chain combines TRBV6-1 with TRBJ2-7, with D uncertain. V lost 3 bases and J lost 3, with 15 bases in between. CDR3 length equals 15 residues. The V gene's germline CDR1 is MNHNS and CDR2 SASEGT. CDR3 amino acids: CASSDFLRKLYEQYF. CDR3 bases: TGTGCCAGCAGTGATTTCTTGAGGAAGCTCTACGAGCAGTACTTC.

This sequence joins TRBV3-1 (or the pseudogene TRBV3-2) and TRBJ1-1; D remains unclear. Trimming cost V 4 bases and J 3 bases, with 9 bases left between them. Germline V gives CDR1 LGHDT, CDR2 YNNKEL (reference sequence). This CDR3 contains 13 residues. This CDR3 is CASSPRGDTEAFF. The CDR3 DNA reads as TGTGCCAGCAGCCCCCGGGGAGACACTGAAGCTTTCTTT.

This chain links TRBV9 with TRBJ2-2; maybe TRBD2 (5 bases). The CDR3 is 13 amino acids. The V end lost 1 base, the J end lost 9 bases, and 10 bases lay between the germline ends. Germline assignment: CDR1 SGDLS and CDR2 YYNGEE. The CDR3: CASSVLGSRELFF. For the CDR3, the DNA is TGTGCCAGCAGCGTATTAGGGAGTCGGGAGCTGTTTTTT. Using reference TRBV9 and TRBJ2-2 for the parts outside the CDR3, the full variable domain is DSGVTQTPKHLITATGQRVTLRCSPRSGDLSVYWYQQSLDQGLQFLIQYYNGEERAKGNILERFSAQQFPDLHSELNLSSLELGDSALYFCASSVLGSRELFFGEGSRLTVL.

The chain carries TRBV15 and TRBJ1-2, with 7 bases lining up with TRBD1. This CDR3 is built from 14 residues. Germline-derived CDR1 and CDR2 are LNHNV and YYDKDF (reference sequence). Trimming removed 0 bases from V and 7 bases from J; junction bases left unmatched: 5. CDR3: CATSREGGAFGYTF. DNA of the CDR3: TGTGCCACCAGCAGAGAAGGGGGCGCGTTTGGCTACACCTTC.

The rearrangement joins TRBV9 to TRBJ2-7; 9 nucleotides line up with TRBD1. Germline V CDR1 and CDR2: SGDLS, YYNGEE. CDR3 length equals 14 residues. V lost 3 bases and J lost 0; bases outside the gene matches: 1. The DNA for the CDR3 is TGTGCCAGCAGCGGGACAGGGGACTCCTACGAGCAGTACTTC. Its protein is CASSGTGDSYEQYF.

This clone was counted a single time. The chain links TRBV6-5 to TRBJ2-7, with D maybe TRBD2 (5 bases). This CDR3 spans 16 amino acids. With 0 bases removed from V and 0 bases from J, the gap between germline ends came to 12 bases. CDR1 and CDR2 (germline): MNHEY, SVGAGI. The CDR3 DNA reads TGTGCCAGCAGTTACTCTGCAGGACTGAGCTCCTACGAGCAGTACTTC. Translation: CASSYSAGLSSYEQYF.

The V call is TRBV5-1, the J call TRBJ2-3, with 9 bases aligning to TRBD2. CDR1 and CDR2 (germline): SGHRS, YFSETQ. Losses at the gene ends were 3 bases for V and 5 bases for J; bases not matched to a gene: 10. CDR3 length: 16 residues. CDR3 loop: CASSYSGGNFGDTQYF. CDR3 in DNA: TGCGCCAGCAGCTATAGCGGGGGTAATTTTGGAGATACGCAGTATTTT.

The rearrangement links TRBV30 to TRBJ2-3, with 9 bases that match TRBD2. Germline values: CDR1 GTSNPN, CDR2 SVGIG (reference sequence). Losses at the gene ends were 8 bases for V and 2 bases for J; bases not matched to a gene: 8. This CDR3 is 14 amino acids long. The CDR3 DNA is TGTGCCGGGAATAGCGGGGGCAACACAGATACGCAGTATTTT. Protein: CAGNSGGNTDTQYF.

The chain combines TRBV5-1 with TRBJ1-3; D might be TRBD1 (5 bases). Trimming removed 4 bases from V and 0 bases from J, with 11 bases in between. Germline CDR1 and CDR2: SGHRS and YFSETQ. The CDR3 extends over 15 amino acids. The CDR3 bases are TGCGCCAGCAGCAGAGACAGCAACTCTGGAAACACCATATATTTT. As protein: CASSRDSNSGNTIYF.

J is TRBJ1-2 and V is TRBV6-1; 7 bases map to TRBD1. The V segment lost 0 bases and the J segment 4 bases; nucleotides outside the gene matches: 17. The CDR3 is 19 amino acids. CDR1 is MNHNS, CDR2 SASEGT, per germline. CDR3 nucleotides: TGTGCCAGCAGTGAAGCGTCTAGAACCCGGGACAGAGCCCTCTATGGCTACACCTTC. It encodes CASSEASRTRDRALYGYTF.

This chain connects TRBV7-2 to TRBJ1-1; 9 bases align to TRBD1. Germline assignment: CDR1 SGHTA and CDR2 FQGNSA. The trim removed 5 bases at V and 1 base at J, leaving 5 bases unmatched. The CDR3 covers 15 residues. In nucleotides, the CDR3 is TGTGCCAGCAGCCCAAGGACAGGGGCGAACACTGAAGCTTTCTTT. Translation: CASSPRTGANTEAFF.

The V call is TRBV5-4, the J call TRBJ2-2; 8 nucleotides line up with TRBD1. Per the germline V gene, CDR1 is SGHNT and CDR2 is YYREEE (reference sequence). This CDR3 has 17 amino acids. The V gene end was trimmed by 4 bases and the J gene end by 3 bases; junction bases not matched to a gene: 11. The DNA for the CDR3 is TGTGCCAGCAGCACGTCTTGGACAGGGAGGTACACCGGGGAGCTGTTTTTT. The encoded protein is CASSTSWTGRYTGELFF.

The rearrangement links TRBV28 to TRBJ1-1, with D hard to call. Germline V lookup: CDR1 MDHEN, CDR2 SYDVKM. The V end lost 4 bases, the J end lost 1 base, and 13 bases lay between the germline ends. CDR3 length: 15 residues. CDR3 loop: CASSSLRWRNTEAFF. The CDR3 DNA reads as TGTGCCAGCAGTTCCCTCCGATGGAGGAACACTGAAGCTTTCTTT. The variable domain in full, with the rest retrieved from reference TRBV28 and TRBJ1-1, is DVKVTQSSRYLVKRTGEKVFLECVQDMDHENMFWYRQDPGLGLRLIYFSYDVKMKEKGDIPEGYSVSREKKERFSLILESASTNQTSMYLCASSSLRWRNTEAFFGQGTRLTVV.

This chain uses TRBV19 with TRBJ2-1; TRBD2 is a possible D gene (6 bases). Germline V gene sequence: CDR1 LNHDA, CDR2 SQIVND (reference sequence). V gave up 3 bases and J gave up 6 bases, with 15 bases separating them. This CDR3 is built from 15 residues. The CDR3 protein is CASSIGGKFGNEQFF. The CDR3 nucleotides read TGTGCCAGTAGTATCGGGGGTAAGTTCGGCAATGAGCAGTTCTTC.

The CDR3 sequence: CASRPPGLAVGELFF. Written as DNA, the CDR3 is TGTGCCAGCCGCCCCCCTGGTCTGGCTGTCGGGGAGCTGTTTTTT. This chain connects TRBV11-2 to TRBJ2-2; D gene ambiguous. This CDR3 contains 15 residues. The germline V gene has CDR1 SGHAT and CDR2 FQNNGV. Trimming shortened V by 8 bases and J by 7 bases, and 20 bases separated the two germline ends.

V and J are TRBV19 and TRBJ2-1, with TRBD1 as a possible D gene (6 bases). In germline, CDR1 is LNHDA, CDR2 SQIVND (reference sequence). V was clipped by 6 bases and J by 5 bases, with 17 bases between them. There are 15 residues in the CDR3. For the CDR3, the DNA is TGTGCCAGTAGACCCCCGGGGACATCCCACAATGAGCAGTTCTTC. Residues: CASRPPGTSHNEQFF.

V is TRBV2 and J is TRBJ1-5; TRBD1 agrees at 8 bases. Unmatched junction bases numbered 7, after V lost 5 bases and J lost 4 bases. CDR1 is SNHLY, CDR2 FYNNEI, per germline. The CDR3 covers 15 residues. CDR3 residues: CASSQDRGRNQPQHF. The DNA of the CDR3 is TGTGCCAGCAGTCAAGACAGGGGTCGGAATCAGCCCCAGCATTTT.

This clone was detected only a few times. The chain combines TRBV3-1 (or the pseudogene TRBV3-2) with TRBJ1-6; 7 bases are shared with TRBD1. The trim removed 4 bases at V and 8 bases at J, leaving 2 bases unmatched. Germline CDR1 and CDR2: LGHDT and YNNKEL (reference sequence). The CDR3 length is 13 residues. The CDR3 region is CASSRQGDSPLHF. The CDR3 DNA reads TGTGCCAGCAGCCGCCAGGGGGATTCACCCCTCCACTTT.

The chain employs TRBV10-3 and TRBJ1-1, with a weak D call TRBD1 (5 bases). V was clipped by 8 bases and J by 4 bases, with 14 bases between them. The CDR3 has 13 amino acids. Germline CDR1 reads ENHRY; CDR2 reads SYGVKD. The CDR3 reads CAIGTAGGTEAFF. In DNA form, the CDR3 reads TGTGCCATCGGCACAGCCGGGGGCACTGAAGCTTTCTTT.

V is TRBV7-9 and J is TRBJ1-2; 10 bases map to TRBD1. V trimming: 3 bases; J trimming: 3 bases; junction bases outside the gene matches: 10. CDR3 length equals 17 residues. Germline V gene lookup returns CDR1 SEHNR and CDR2 FQNEAQ (reference sequence). CDR3 residues: CASSLDSGTGADYGYTF. The CDR3 bases are TGTGCCAGCAGCTTGGACTCCGGGACAGGGGCGGACTATGGCTACACCTTC. Full variable domain (missing parts from reference TRBV7-9 and TRBJ1-2): DTGVSQNPRHKITKRGQNVTFRCDPISEHNRLYWYRQTLGQGPEFLTYFQNEAQLEKSRLLSDRFSAERPKGSFSTLEIQRTEQGDSAMYLCASSLDSGTGADYGYTFGSGTRLTVV.

The J gene is TRBJ1-6, the V gene TRBV7-8; tentatively, D is TRBD1 (5 bases). This CDR3 contains 15 residues. The germline V and J ends were trimmed by 0 bases and 8 bases, with 11 bases remaining between them. Germline V lookup: CDR1 SGHVS, CDR2 FQNEAQ. The CDR3 loop is CASSLAGGTYSPLHF. As DNA, the CDR3 is TGTGCCAGCAGCTTAGCCGGGGGGACTTATTCACCCCTCCACTTT. Supplemented by reference TRBV7-8 and TRBJ1-6, the full variable domain reads GAGVSQSPRYKVAKRGQDVALRCDPISGHVSLFWYQQALGQGPEFLTYFQNEAQLDKSGLPSDRFFAERPEGSVSTLKIQRTQQEDSAVYLCASSLAGGTYSPLHFGNGTRLTVT.

This clone was found a few times. This sequence joins TRBV5-1 and TRBJ2-2, with D possibly being TRBD2 (6 bases). Trimming left V 0 bases short and J 1 base short, with 13 bases between. The CDR3 consists of 17 residues. Per germline, CDR1 SGHRS and CDR2 YFSETQ. CDR3 DNA sequence: TGCGCCAGCAGCTTGGCGAGGGCGGGAATGAACACCGGGGAGCTGTTTTTT. This codes for CASSLARAGMNTGELFF.

The chain couples TRBV19 to TRBJ1-6; D is undetermined. Trimming left V 5 bases short and J 7 bases short, with 12 bases between. This CDR3 is 14 amino acids long. Germline lookup yields CDR1 LNHDA and CDR2 SQIVND (reference sequence). The CDR3 sequence: CASSARRENSPLHF. The CDR3 DNA reads TGTGCCAGTAGTGCGCGACGGGAAAATTCACCCCTCCACTTT.

This clone is categorized as medium-sized (0.01 to 0.1%). V usage is TRBV10-1 and J usage is TRBJ1-1; no definite D call. The CDR3 covers 12 residues. Germline V lookup: CDR1 WNHNN, CDR2 SYGVQD (reference sequence). V was cut by 2 bases and J by 6 bases, with 7 bases left in between. The CDR3 DNA sequence: TGCGCCAGCAGTGAGAATAATGCTGAAGCTTTCTTT. Its translation is CASSENNAEAFF.

This chain links TRBV27 with TRBJ2-1, with TRBD2 identical over 12 bases. This CDR3 comprises 18 residues. V dropped 5 bases and J dropped 8; count of bases not matched to a gene: 16. From germline, CDR1 is MNHEY and CDR2 SMNVEV (reference sequence). The CDR3 nucleotides are TGTGCCAGCAGTAGGGGACAGGGTCTAGCGGGGGGGCCGGATGAGCAGTTCTTC. It codes for CASSRGQGLAGGPDEQFF.

This sequence joins TRBV6-5 and TRBJ1-5; D perhaps matches TRBD1 (5 bases). This CDR3 comprises 13 residues. CDR1 and CDR2 (germline): MNHEY, SVGAGI. Trimming took off 4 bases at V and 7 bases at J, with 11 bases between the two ends. This chain's CDR3 is CASSFGGNQPQHF. The DNA of the CDR3 is TGTGCCAGCAGTTTTGGGGGGAACCAGCCCCAGCATTTT.

In its sample, this clone was seen once. CDR3 region: CASSGPNRGQIRSPLHF. The CDR3 DNA reads as TGTGCCAGCAGCGGCCCTAACAGGGGGCAAATCCGTTCACCCCTCCACTTT. V and J are TRBV9 and TRBJ1-6; 9 bases are shared with TRBD1. Germline assignment: CDR1 SGDLS and CDR2 YYNGEE. This CDR3 has 17 residues. J gave up 9 bases and V 3 bases, and 13 bases lay outside the gene matches.

The chain couples TRBV6-6 to TRBJ1-6; 10 nucleotides align to TRBD1. This CDR3 has 17 residues. The V segment lost 5 bases and the J segment 7 bases; nucleotides outside the gene matches: 11. The germline V gene has CDR1 MNHNY and CDR2 SVGAGI (reference sequence). The CDR3 DNA is TGTGCCAGCAGTCCCCCGGGACAGGGGCCCTCAAATTCACCCCTCCACTTT. It yields the protein CASSPPGQGPSNSPLHF.